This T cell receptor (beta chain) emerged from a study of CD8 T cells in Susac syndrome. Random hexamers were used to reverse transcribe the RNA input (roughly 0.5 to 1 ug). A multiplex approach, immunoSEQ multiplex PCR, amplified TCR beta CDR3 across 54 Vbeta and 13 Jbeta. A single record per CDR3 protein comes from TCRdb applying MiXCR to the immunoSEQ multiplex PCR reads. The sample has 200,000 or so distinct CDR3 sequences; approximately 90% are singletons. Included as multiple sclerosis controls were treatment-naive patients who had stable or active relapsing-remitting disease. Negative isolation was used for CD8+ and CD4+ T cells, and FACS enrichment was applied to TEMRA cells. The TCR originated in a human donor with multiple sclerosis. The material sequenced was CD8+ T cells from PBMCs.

The CDR3 region is CASSASSGAKNTGELFF. CDR3 DNA: TGTGCCAGCAGTGCATCTAGCGGTGCCAAGAACACCGGGGAGCTGTTTTTT. V is TRBV2 and J is TRBJ2-2; 7 nucleotides match TRBD2. With 4 bases clipped from V and 1 base from J, the junction kept 9 bases outside the gene matches. Germline values: CDR1 SNHLY, CDR2 FYNNEI. This CDR3 has 17 residues.